This is a list of T cell receptor beta chains from one sample in a study of blood T cell repertoires in COVID-19. Clones were sequenced by immunoSEQ multiplex PCR, and TCRdb holds only the in-frame ones, with some missing. Seen here are roughly 260,000 clones, about nine tenths observed once, and the top ten hold about 6.3%. Sequenced material: PBMCs or T cells enriched from blood (not recorded which). These receptors came from a woman in her twenties or thirties with acute COVID-19. CDR3s include the opening cysteine and the closing phenylalanine or tryptophan. Each record gives: D gene, V gene, clone size, J gene, CDR3 protein, CDR3 DNA. D genes are given only for firm matches. The listing skips clone size in some rows; elsewhere it reads once, few, many or a size class.

TRBD2	TRBV5-1	NA	TRBJ2-3	CASRSSGGADTQYF	TGCGCCAGCCGTTCTAGCGGGGGAGCAGATACGCAGTATTTT
TRBD1	TRBV3-1/TRBV3-2	NA	TRBJ1-5	CASSLGQGGQPQHF	TGTGCCAGCAGTCTCGGACAGGGAGGTCAGCCCCAGCATTTT
NA	TRBV1	NA	TRBJ2-2	CTSSQEPGLANTGELFF	TGCACCAGCAGCCAAGAGCCGGGACTAGCGAACACCGGGGAGCTGTTTTTT
TRBD2	TRBV10-3	once	TRBJ2-7	CAISGGGYEQYF	TGTGCCATCTCAGGCGGGGGTTACGAGCAGTACTTC
TRBD1	TRBV5-1	NA	TRBJ2-1	CASSRGQGGPNEQFF	TGCGCCAGCAGCAGGGGACAGGGGGGACCCAATGAGCAGTTCTTC
TRBD2	TRBV5-1	NA	TRBJ2-5	CASSLGFSGTQETQYF	TGCGCCAGCAGCTTGGGATTTAGCGGGACTCAAGAGACCCAGTACTTC
NA	TRBV18	NA	TRBJ1-6	CASSPPGGVNSPLHF	TGTGCCAGCTCACCCCCGGGGGGAGTTAATTCACCCCTCCACTTT
NA	TRBV28	NA	TRBJ2-7	CASRETASYEQYF	TGTGCCAGCCGGGAGACAGCGTCCTACGAGCAGTACTTC
NA	TRBV10-3	NA	TRBJ2-7	CAISLTASYEQYF	TGTGCCATCAGTTTGACTGCCTCCTACGAGCAGTACTTC
NA	TRBV28	NA	TRBJ1-5	CASSPFANQPQHF	TGTGCCAGCAGTCCCTTTGCGAATCAGCCCCAGCATTTT
TRBD2	TRBV20-1	NA	TRBJ2-1	CSASGTSGSRSSYNEQFF	TGCAGTGCTAGTGGGACTAGCGGGAGTAGGAGCTCCTACAATGAGCAGTTCTTC
TRBD1	TRBV6-5	few	TRBJ1-5	CASSSRWTGGQPQHF	TGTGCCAGCAGTTCACGTTGGACAGGGGGCCAGCCCCAGCATTTT
NA	TRBV27	NA	TRBJ2-5	CASSLRGTQETQYF	TGTGCCAGCAGTTTACGGGGAACCCAAGAGACCCAGTACTTC
TRBD2	TRBV30	NA	TRBJ2-1	CAWTRGGFEQFF	TGTGCCTGGACCCGGGGAGGGTTCGAGCAGTTCTTC
TRBD1	TRBV7-9	NA	TRBJ1-1	CASFGTGNTEAFF	TGTGCCAGCTTCGGGACAGGGAACACTGAAGCTTTCTTT
NA	TRBV15	NA	TRBJ1-5	CAVTPGGRNQPQHF	TGTGCCGTCACGCCGGGGGGGCGGAATCAGCCCCAGCATTTT
TRBD2	TRBV5-1	NA	TRBJ2-1	CASSLAQVAGGDKQFF	TGCGCCAGCAGCTTGGCCCAGGTAGCGGGAGGGGACAAGCAGTTCTTC
NA	TRBV6-9	NA	TRBJ2-7	CATTDQGQAGDEQYF	TGTGCCACCACGGATCAGGGGCAGGCCGGGGACGAGCAGTACTTC
TRBD1	TRBV5-6	NA	TRBJ2-6	CASSFLTGTSGANVLTF	TGTGCCAGCAGCTTTCTGACAGGGACCTCTGGGGCCAACGTCCTGACTTTC
NA	TRBV6-5	NA	TRBJ1-5	CASTGLRVQGQPQHF	TGTGCCAGCACCGGACTCCGGGTACAGGGACAGCCCCAGCATTTT
TRBD1	TRBV19	NA	TRBJ1-6	CASSLRTGTGGIGYNSPLHF	TGTGCCAGTAGTCTCAGAACCGGGACAGGGGGCATCGGCTATAATTCACCCCTCCACTTT
TRBD1	TRBV19	NA	TRBJ1-5	CASRGQGNQPQHF	TGTGCCAGTAGGGGACAGGGGAATCAGCCCCAGCATTTT
NA	TRBV18	NA	TRBJ1-2	CASSPPVENYGYTF	TGTGCCAGCTCACCACCGGTAGAAAACTATGGCTACACCTTC
TRBD1	TRBV7-2	NA	TRBJ2-5	CASSPGGLAGGPGETQYF	TGTGCCAGCAGCCCAGGGGGTTTGGCAGGGGGACCAGGGGAGACCCAGTACTTC
NA	TRBV29-1	NA	TRBJ2-2	CSAETQGTGELFF	TGCAGCGCCGAGACGCAGGGCACCGGGGAGCTGTTTTTT
NA	TRBV12-3/TRBV12-4	NA	TRBJ1-2	CASSPGGAYGYTF	TGTGCCAGCAGCCCGGGGGGGGCCTATGGCTACACCTTC
NA	TRBV9	NA	TRBJ1-6	CASSGSRSSPLHF	TGTGCCAGCAGCGGATCTCGGTCCTCACCCCTCCACTTT
TRBD2	TRBV7-9	NA	TRBJ2-5	CASSPTAGVQETQYF	TGTGCCAGCAGCCCCACAGCGGGGGTCCAAGAGACCCAGTACTTC
NA	TRBV5-1	NA	TRBJ2-3	CASGGRGVTDTQYF	TGCGCCAGTGGGGGCAGGGGGGTCACAGATACGCAGTATTTT
TRBD1	TRBV27	NA	TRBJ1-6	CASSLPPGQGSPLHF	TGTGCCAGCAGTTTACCTCCGGGACAGGGTTCACCCCTCCACTTT